A single sample is the source of the 12 T cell receptor beta chains below, sequenced in a study of graft-versus-host responses after intestinal transplantation. The method was immunoSEQ multiplex PCR; TCRdb's version includes in-frame clones alone and lacks a portion of them. The data contain tens of thousands of clones, over 75% of them singletons. These receptors lack a known antigen. The starting material was unstimulated CD8+ T cells sorted from spleen or lymph node cells, obtained before intestinal transplant. These receptors originate from a human donor who received an intestinal transplant.

The V gene is TRBV15, the J gene TRBJ1-5, with 12 positions matching TRBD1. The CDR3 has 16 amino acids. J lost 1 base, V lost 4 bases, and 2 bases had no gene match. Germline values: CDR1 LNHNV, CDR2 YYDKDF (reference sequence). CDR3 loop: CATSTGQGASNQPQHF. Written as DNA, the CDR3 is TGTGCCACCAGCACGGGACAGGGGGCGAGCAATCAGCCCCAGCATTTT. Drawing the rest from reference TRBV15 and TRBJ1-5, the complete variable domain is DAMVIQNPRYQVTQFGKPVTLSCSQTLNHNVMYWYQQKSSQAPKLLFHYYDKDFNNEADTPDNFQSRRPNTSFCFLDIRSPGLGDTAMYLCATSTGQGASNQPQHFGDGTRLSIL.

The chain is built from TRBV25-1 and TRBJ1-1, with D possibly being TRBD1 (5 bases). The germline V gene encodes CDR1 MGHDK and CDR2 SYGVNS. The CDR3 loop spans 13 amino acids. The germline V and J ends were trimmed by 6 bases and 1 base, with 9 bases remaining between them. DNA for the CDR3: TGTGCCAGCAGCATGACAGAGAACACTGAAGCTTTCTTT. Its protein product is CASSMTENTEAFF.

The rearrangement links TRBV2 to TRBJ1-1; 7 nucleotides agree with TRBD1. The junction had 4 bases not matched to a gene; V was cut back by 6 bases and J by 0 bases. The CDR3 consists of 14 residues. Germline lookup yields CDR1 SNHLY and CDR2 FYNNEI. CDR3 region: CASRDRDMNTEAFF. For the CDR3, the DNA is TGTGCCAGCAGAGACAGGGATATGAACACTGAAGCTTTCTTT.

The rearrangement uses TRBV25-1 and TRBJ2-7; 7 bases map to TRBD2. This CDR3 has 15 residues. V trimming: 1 base; J trimming: 3 bases; junction bases outside the gene matches: 6. Germline V gene data show CDR1 as MGHDK and CDR2 as SYGVNS. CDR3 in amino acids: CASSEWGGNLYEQYF. The CDR3 nucleotides are TGTGCCAGCAGTGAATGGGGGGGAAATCTCTACGAGCAGTACTTC.

This rearrangement joins TRBV6-4 to TRBJ2-2; D perhaps matches TRBD1 (6 bases). The CDR3 loop spans 14 amino acids. Germline V lookup: CDR1 MRHNA, CDR2 SNTAGT. Trimming took 3 bases from V and 1 from J, leaving 6 bases between them. The CDR3 bases are TGTGCCAGCAGTGAGGGACAGAACACCGGGGAGCTGTTTTTT. This gives the protein CASSEGQNTGELFF.

The CDR3 DNA is TGTGCCAGCAGTAAGACGGTACTTGGACAGGGAGTGAACACTGAAGCTTTCTTT. Translation gives CASSKTVLGQGVNTEAFF. The chain combines TRBV28 with TRBJ1-1, with TRBD1 matching over 8 bases. Germline CDR1 is MDHEN and CDR2 is SYDVKM. V was clipped by 5 bases and J by 0 bases; unmatched bases: 14. The CDR3 contains 18 residues.

The chain combines TRBV5-1 with TRBJ1-2, with TRBD1 matching 7 bases. The germline V gene encodes CDR1 SGHRS and CDR2 YFSETQ. V shed 1 base, J shed 8 bases, and the junction held 11 bases outside the gene matches. The CDR3 is 15 amino acids. This CDR3 is CASSLLIDREEGYTF. In DNA form, the CDR3 reads TGCGCCAGCAGCTTGCTCATCGACAGGGAAGAAGGCTACACCTTC. Using reference TRBV5-1 and TRBJ1-2 for the parts outside the CDR3, the full variable domain is KAGVTQTPRYLIKTRGQQVTLSCSPISGHRSVSWYQQTPGQGLQFLFEYFSETQRNKGNFPGRFSGRQFSNSRSEMNVSTLELGDSALYLCASSLLIDREEGYTFGSGTRLTVV.

The rearrangement uses TRBV28 and TRBJ2-7; 7 positions match TRBD2. Germline loops: CDR1 MDHEN, CDR2 SYDVKM. Trimming took 4 bases from V and 2 from J; bases not matched to a gene: 8. The CDR3 length is 15 residues. This CDR3 reads CASSSPFAGAYEQYF. The DNA of the CDR3 is TGTGCCAGCAGTTCCCCCTTTGCGGGAGCCTACGAGCAGTACTTC.

The genes are TRBV7-3 and TRBJ2-1, with 9 positions matching TRBD2. Germline V gene lookup returns CDR1 SGHTA and CDR2 FQGTGA. The CDR3 runs to 15 residues. V dropped 3 bases and J dropped 2; count of bases not matched to a gene: 2. The CDR3 reads CASSFSGSAYNEQFF. The DNA of the CDR3 is TGTGCCAGCAGCTTTAGCGGGAGCGCCTACAATGAGCAGTTCTTC. The full variable domain, rest sourced from reference TRBV7-3 and TRBJ2-1, is GAGVSQTPSNKVTEKGKYVELRCDPISGHTALYWYRQSLGQGPEFLIYFQGTGAADDSGLPNDRFFAVRPEGSVSTLKIQRTERGDSAVYLCASSFSGSAYNEQFFGPGTRLTVL.

V and J are TRBV5-1 and TRBJ2-5; D is possibly TRBD2 (5 bases). Germline V gene data show CDR1 as SGHRS and CDR2 as YFSETQ. The V gene lost 2 bases and the J gene lost 5 bases, with 13 bases spanning the gap. The CDR3 has 14 residues. CDR3: CASSFRGPQETQYF. CDR3 bases: TGCGCCAGCAGCTTCCGCGGGCCCCAGGAGACCCAGTACTTC.

This clone was seen just once. V is TRBV4-3 and J is TRBJ2-3, with D maybe TRBD1 (6 bases). This CDR3 has 18 residues. Trimming removed 0 bases from V and 1 base from J, with 17 bases in between. The V gene's germline CDR1 is LGHNA and CDR2 YSLEER. CDR3 residues: CASSQDLEGDGGTDTQYF. CDR3 nucleotides: TGCGCCAGCAGCCAAGACCTTGAGGGGGACGGCGGCACAGATACGCAGTATTTT.

V usage is TRBV28 and J usage is TRBJ1-4, with a weak D call TRBD1 (6 bases). Germline CDR1 MDHEN, CDR2 SYDVKM. The CDR3 loop spans 15 amino acids. V lost 3 bases, J lost 6 bases, and 14 bases lay in between. The CDR3 nucleotides are TGTGCCAGCAGTTTCCGGCAGGGGATGGATGAAAAACTGTTTTTT. Residues: CASSFRQGMDEKLFF.